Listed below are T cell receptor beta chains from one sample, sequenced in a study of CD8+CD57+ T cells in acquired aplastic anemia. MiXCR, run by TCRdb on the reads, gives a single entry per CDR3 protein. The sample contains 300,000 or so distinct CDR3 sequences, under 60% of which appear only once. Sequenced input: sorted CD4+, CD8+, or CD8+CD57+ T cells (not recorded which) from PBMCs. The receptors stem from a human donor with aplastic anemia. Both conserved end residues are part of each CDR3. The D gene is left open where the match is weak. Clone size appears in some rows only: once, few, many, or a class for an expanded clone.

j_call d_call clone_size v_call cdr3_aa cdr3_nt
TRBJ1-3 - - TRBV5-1 CASSPGENTIYF TGCGCCAGCAGTCCCGGAGAAAACACCATATATTTT
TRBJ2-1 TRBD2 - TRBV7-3 CASSFKLAGGTEQFF TGTGCCAGCAGCTTTAAGCTAGCGGGGGGCACTGAGCAGTTCTTC
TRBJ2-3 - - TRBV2 CASSSDRSDTQYF TGTGCCAGCAGCTCCGACAGGTCTGATACGCAGTATTTT
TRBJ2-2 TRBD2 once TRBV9 CASSVGTSGGATGELFF TGTGCCAGCAGCGTTGGGACTAGCGGGGGGGCTACCGGGGAGCTGTTTTTT
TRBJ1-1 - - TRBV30 CAWMVNTEAFF TGTGCCTGGATGGTTAACACTGAAGCTTTCTTT
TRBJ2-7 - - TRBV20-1 CSAVGGDRTSFLQYF TGCAGTGCCGTTGGGGGCGACAGGACGAGCTTCTTGCAGTACTTC
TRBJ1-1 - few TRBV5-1 CASSLGTSQRGVNTEAFF TGCGCCAGCAGCTTGGGTACTTCCCAGCGGGGGGTAAACACTGAAGCTTTCTTT
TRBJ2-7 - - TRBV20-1 CSASPDRREGYEQYF TGCAGTGCTAGCCCTGACAGGAGGGAGGGCTACGAGCAGTACTTC
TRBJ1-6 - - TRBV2 CASAGRGQRSPLHF TGTGCCAGCGCCGGACGGGGCCAACGATCACCCCTCCACTTT
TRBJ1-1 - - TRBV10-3 CAISESSRSARVEAFF TGTGCCATCAGTGAGTCGAGTCGGAGTGCACGAGTTGAAGCTTTCTTT
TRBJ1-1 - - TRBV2 CASRGAEAFF TGTGCCAGCAGGGGGGCTGAAGCTTTCTTT
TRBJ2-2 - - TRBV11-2 CASSLNSWELFF TGTGCCAGCAGCTTAAATTCGTGGGAGCTGTTTTTT
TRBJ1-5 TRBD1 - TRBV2 CASRGQGGQPQHF TGTGCCAGCAGAGGACAGGGAGGTCAGCCCCAGCATTTT
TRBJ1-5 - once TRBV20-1 CSAGEPTGRQPQHF TGCAGTGCCGGCGAACCTACAGGGCGTCAGCCCCAGCATTTT
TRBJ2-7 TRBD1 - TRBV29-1 CSFVGQGHYEQYF TGCAGCTTTGTAGGACAGGGGCACTACGAGCAGTACTTC
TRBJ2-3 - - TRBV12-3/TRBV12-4 CASSLGDTSTDTQYF TGTGCCAGCAGTTTAGGGGACACTAGCACAGATACGCAGTATTTT
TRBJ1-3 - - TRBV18 CASSPLAGLSGNTIYF TGTGCCAGCTCACCACTCGCAGGCCTCTCTGGAAACACCATATATTTT
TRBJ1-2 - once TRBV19 CASSMSRVTYGYTF TGTGCCAGTAGTATGTCCAGGGTGACCTATGGCTACACCTTC
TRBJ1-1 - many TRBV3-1 CASSPQSGGGFPAFF TGTGCCAGCAGCCCTCAGAGTGGGGGTGGGTTCCCAGCTTTCTTT
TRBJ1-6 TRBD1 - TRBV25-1 CASSASGTGDSPLHF TGTGCCAGCAGTGCGTCCGGGACAGGGGATTCACCCCTCCACTTT
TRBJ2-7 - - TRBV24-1 CATSDLGSYEQYF TGTGCCACCAGTGATTTGGGCAGCTACGAGCAGTACTTC
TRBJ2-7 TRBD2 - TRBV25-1 CASSGGGMMYEQYF TGTGCCAGCAGTGGGGGAGGGATGATGTACGAGCAGTACTTC
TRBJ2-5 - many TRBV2 CASSVYRLETQYF TGTGCCAGCAGTGTGTACAGGTTGGAGACCCAGTACTTC
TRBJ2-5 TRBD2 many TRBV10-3 CAISAASGYQETQYF TGTGCCATCAGTGCGGCTAGCGGATACCAAGAGACCCAGTACTTC
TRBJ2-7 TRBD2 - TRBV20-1 CSASPLAGASHEQYF TGCAGTGCTAGTCCTTTAGCGGGGGCGAGCCACGAGCAGTACTTC
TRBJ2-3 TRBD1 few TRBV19 CASSATDRGHTDTQYF TGTGCCAGTAGTGCGACGGACAGGGGGCACACAGATACGCAGTATTTT
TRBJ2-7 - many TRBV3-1 CASSGSYYEQYF TGTGCCAGCAGCGGTAGTTACTACGAGCAGTACTTC
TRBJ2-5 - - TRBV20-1 CSATGNQETQYF TGCAGTGCCACAGGGAATCAGGAGACCCAGTACTTC
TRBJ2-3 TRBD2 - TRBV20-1 CSARGAGGPRGTDTQYF TGCAGTGCTAGGGGGGCGGGAGGGCCTAGGGGCACAGATACGCAGTATTTT
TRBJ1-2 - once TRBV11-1 CASSFYPGLNGYTF TGTGCCAGCAGCTTCTACCCAGGACTTAATGGCTACACCTTC
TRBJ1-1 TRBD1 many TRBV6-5 CASSTPTGDTEAFF TGTGCCAGCAGTACACCGACAGGGGATACTGAAGCTTTCTTT
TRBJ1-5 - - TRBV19 CASSAKDRTQHF TGTGCCAGTAGTGCAAAAGACAGGACCCAGCATTTT
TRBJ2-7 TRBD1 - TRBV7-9 CASSPPAGTGTYEQYF TGTGCCAGCAGCCCCCCGGCGGGGACAGGGACCTACGAGCAGTACTTC
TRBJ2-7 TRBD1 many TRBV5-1 CASSRSGTGGAGEQYF TGCGCCAGCAGCCGATCCGGGACAGGGGGCGCGGGCGAGCAGTACTTC
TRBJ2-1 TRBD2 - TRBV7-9 CASSLAFAGGYNEQFF TGTGCCAGCAGCTTAGCGTTTGCGGGAGGGTACAATGAGCAGTTCTTC
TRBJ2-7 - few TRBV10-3 CAISEPRTVQYF TGTGCCATCAGTGAGCCAAGGACAGTACAGTACTTC
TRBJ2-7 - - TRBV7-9 CASSSTVSGRQYF TGTGCCAGCAGCTCAACCGTTTCGGGTCGGCAGTACTTC
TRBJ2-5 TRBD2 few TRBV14 CASSSTSLAFQETQYF TGTGCCAGCAGCAGTACGTCACTAGCGTTCCAAGAGACCCAGTACTTC
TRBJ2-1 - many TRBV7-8 CASSLDYSSEQFF TGTGCCAGCAGCTTAGACTATTCGAGTGAGCAGTTCTTC
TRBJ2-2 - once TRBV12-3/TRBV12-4 CASSFGFSGELFF TGTGCCAGCAGTTTTGGGTTTTCCGGGGAGCTGTTTTTT
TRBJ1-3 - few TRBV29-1 CSVAPGNTIYF TGCAGCGTCGCCCCTGGAAACACCATATATTTT
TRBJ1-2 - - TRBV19 CASSIVPRTLDYGYTF TGTGCCAGTAGTATAGTGCCCAGGACCTTGGACTATGGCTACACCTTC
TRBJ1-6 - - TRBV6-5 CASKRGIANSPLHF TGTGCCAGCAAGAGGGGAATAGCGAATTCACCCCTCCACTTT
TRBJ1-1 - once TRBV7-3 CASSFNMGKITEAFF TGTGCCAGCAGCTTTAACATGGGAAAAATCACTGAAGCTTTCTTT
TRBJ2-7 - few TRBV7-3 CASSTTSYEQYF TGTGCCAGCAGCACGACTAGTTACGAGCAGTACTTC
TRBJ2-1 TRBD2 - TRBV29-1 CSARTLAGGPNNEQFF TGCAGCGCTAGAACACTAGCGGGAGGGCCTAACAATGAGCAGTTCTTC
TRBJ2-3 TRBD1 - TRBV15 CATSRRGGATGGADTQYF TGTGCCACCAGCAGGAGGGGGGGCGCGACAGGGGGCGCAGATACGCAGTATTTT